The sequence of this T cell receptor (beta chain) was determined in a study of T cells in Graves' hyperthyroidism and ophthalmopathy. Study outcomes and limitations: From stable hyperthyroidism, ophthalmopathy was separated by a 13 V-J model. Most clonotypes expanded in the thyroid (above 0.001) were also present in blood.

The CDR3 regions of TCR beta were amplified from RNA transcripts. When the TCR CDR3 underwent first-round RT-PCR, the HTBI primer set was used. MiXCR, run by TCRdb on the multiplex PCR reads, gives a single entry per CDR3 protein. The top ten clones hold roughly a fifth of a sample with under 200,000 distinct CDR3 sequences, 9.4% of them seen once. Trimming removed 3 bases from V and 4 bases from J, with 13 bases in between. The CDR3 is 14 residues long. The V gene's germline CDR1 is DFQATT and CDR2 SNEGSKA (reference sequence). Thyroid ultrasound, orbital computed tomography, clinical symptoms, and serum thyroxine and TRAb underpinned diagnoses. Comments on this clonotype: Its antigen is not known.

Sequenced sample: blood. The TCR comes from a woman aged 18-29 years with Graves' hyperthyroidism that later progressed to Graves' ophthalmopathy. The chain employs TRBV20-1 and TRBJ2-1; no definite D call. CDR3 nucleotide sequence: TGCAGTGCTAGGAGCGCTTTGTGGTACAATGAGCAGTTCTTC. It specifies CSARSALWYNEQFF.